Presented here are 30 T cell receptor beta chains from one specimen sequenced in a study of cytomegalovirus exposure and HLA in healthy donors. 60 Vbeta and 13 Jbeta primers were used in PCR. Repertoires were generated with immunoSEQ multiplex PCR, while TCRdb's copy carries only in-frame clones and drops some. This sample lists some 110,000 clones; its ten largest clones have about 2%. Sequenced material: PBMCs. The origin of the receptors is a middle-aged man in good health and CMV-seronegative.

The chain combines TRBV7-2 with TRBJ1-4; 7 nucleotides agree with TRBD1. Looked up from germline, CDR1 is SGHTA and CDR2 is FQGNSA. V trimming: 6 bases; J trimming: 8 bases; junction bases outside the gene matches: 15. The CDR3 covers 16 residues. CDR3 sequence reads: CASSPPGGDRPEKLFF. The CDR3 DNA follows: TGTGCCAGCAGTCCCCCGGGGGGGGACAGACCCGAAAAACTGTTTTTT. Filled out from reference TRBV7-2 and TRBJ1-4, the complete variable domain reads GAGVSQSPSNKVTEKGKDVELRCDPISGHTALYWYRQSLGQGLEFLIYFQGNSAPDKSGLPSDRFSAERTGGSVSTLTIQRTQQEDSAVYLCASSPPGGDRPEKLFFGSGTQLSVL.

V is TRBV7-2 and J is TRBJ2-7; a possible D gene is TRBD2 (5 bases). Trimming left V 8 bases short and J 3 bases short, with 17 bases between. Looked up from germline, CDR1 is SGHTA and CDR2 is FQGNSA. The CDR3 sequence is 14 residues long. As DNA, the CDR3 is TGTGCCAGCCGCGATGGTAGCGCCTACTACGAGCAGTACTTC. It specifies CASRDGSAYYEQYF.

CDR3 region: CASSQGGQGSHGYTF. CDR3 sequence (DNA): TGTGCCAGCAGCCAAGGCGGACAGGGGAGCCATGGCTACACCTTC. The chain carries TRBV4-2 and TRBJ1-2; TRBD1 matches 9 bases. The ends lost 1 base at V and 6 bases at J; junction bases unmatched: 6. CDR3 length: 15 residues. Germline V gene sequence: CDR1 LGHNA, CDR2 YNFKEQ.

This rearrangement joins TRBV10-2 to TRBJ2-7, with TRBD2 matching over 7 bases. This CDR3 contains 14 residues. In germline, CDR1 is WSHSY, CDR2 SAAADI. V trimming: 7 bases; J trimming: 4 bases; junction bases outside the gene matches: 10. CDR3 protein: CASTKGLADYEQYF. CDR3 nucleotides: TGCGCCAGCACCAAAGGGCTAGCGGATTACGAGCAGTACTTC.

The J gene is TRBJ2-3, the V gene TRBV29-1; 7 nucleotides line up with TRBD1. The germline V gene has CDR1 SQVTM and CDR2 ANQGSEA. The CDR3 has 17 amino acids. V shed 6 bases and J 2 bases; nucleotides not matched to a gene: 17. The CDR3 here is CSVAGRQGLSITDTQYF. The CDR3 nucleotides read TGCAGCGTGGCCGGACGACAGGGCCTCTCGATCACAGATACGCAGTATTTT.

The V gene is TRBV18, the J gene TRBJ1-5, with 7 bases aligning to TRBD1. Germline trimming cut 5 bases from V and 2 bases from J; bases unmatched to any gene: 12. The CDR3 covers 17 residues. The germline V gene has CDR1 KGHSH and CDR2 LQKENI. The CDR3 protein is CASSSGQAVLGNQPQHF. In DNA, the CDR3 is TGTGCCAGCTCATCCGGACAGGCCGTTCTGGGCAATCAGCCCCAGCATTTT.

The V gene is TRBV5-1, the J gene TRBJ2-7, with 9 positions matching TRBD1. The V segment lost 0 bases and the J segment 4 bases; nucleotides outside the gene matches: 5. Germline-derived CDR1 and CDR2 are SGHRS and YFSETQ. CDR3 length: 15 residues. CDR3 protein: CASSLVETGGYEQYF. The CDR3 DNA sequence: TGCGCCAGCAGCTTGGTGGAGACAGGGGGGTACGAGCAGTACTTC.

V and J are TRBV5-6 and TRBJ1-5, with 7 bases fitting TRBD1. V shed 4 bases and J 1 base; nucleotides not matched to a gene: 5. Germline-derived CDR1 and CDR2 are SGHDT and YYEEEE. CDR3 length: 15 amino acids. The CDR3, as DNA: TGTGCCAGCAGCAGAATGACAGGGAGCAATCAGCCCCAGCATTTT. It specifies CASSRMTGSNQPQHF.

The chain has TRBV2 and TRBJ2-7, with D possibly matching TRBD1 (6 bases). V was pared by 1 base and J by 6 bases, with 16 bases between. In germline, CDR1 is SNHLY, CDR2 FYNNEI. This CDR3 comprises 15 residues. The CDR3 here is CASSEVSGGQGEQYF. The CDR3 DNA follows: TGTGCCAGCAGTGAAGTTTCTGGGGGCCAGGGCGAGCAGTACTTC.

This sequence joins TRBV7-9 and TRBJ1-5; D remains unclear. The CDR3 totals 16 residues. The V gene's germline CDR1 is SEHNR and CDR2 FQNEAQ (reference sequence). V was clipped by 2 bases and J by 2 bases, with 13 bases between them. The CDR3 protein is CASSLRSGSGNQPQHF. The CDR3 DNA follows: TGTGCCAGCAGCTTAAGGTCGGGGTCGGGCAATCAGCCCCAGCATTTT.

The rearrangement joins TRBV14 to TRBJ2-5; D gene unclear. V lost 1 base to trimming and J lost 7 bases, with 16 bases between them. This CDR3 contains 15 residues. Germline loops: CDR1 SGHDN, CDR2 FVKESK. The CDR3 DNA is TGTGCCAGCAGCCAAGCAGTGACTGGCTTCGGGACCCAGTACTTC. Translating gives CASSQAVTGFGTQYF.

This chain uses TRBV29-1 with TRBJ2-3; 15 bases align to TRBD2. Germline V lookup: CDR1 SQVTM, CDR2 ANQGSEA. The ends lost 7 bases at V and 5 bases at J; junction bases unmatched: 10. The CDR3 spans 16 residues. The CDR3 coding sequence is TGCAGCGCTGAGACCGGACTAGCGGGAGGGGTAGATACGCAGTATTTT. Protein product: CSAETGLAGGVDTQYF.

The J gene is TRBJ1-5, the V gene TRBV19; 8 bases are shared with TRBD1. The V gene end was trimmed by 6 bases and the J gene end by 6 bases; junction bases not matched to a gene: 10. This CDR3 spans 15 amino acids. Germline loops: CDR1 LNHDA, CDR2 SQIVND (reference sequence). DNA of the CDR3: TGTGCCAGTAGCGAGGGAGGACAGGGCCGTCAGCCCCAGCATTTT. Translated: CASSEGGQGRQPQHF. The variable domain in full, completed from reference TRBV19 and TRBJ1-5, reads DGGITQSPKYLFRKEGQNVTLSCEQNLNHDAMYWYRQDPGQGLRLIYYSQIVNDFQKGDIAEGYSVSREKKESFPLTVTSAQKNPTAFYLCASSEGGQGRQPQHFGDGTRLSIL.

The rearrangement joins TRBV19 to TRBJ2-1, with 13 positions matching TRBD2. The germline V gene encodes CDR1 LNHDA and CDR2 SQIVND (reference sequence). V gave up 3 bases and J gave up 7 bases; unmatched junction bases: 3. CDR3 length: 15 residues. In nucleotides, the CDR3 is TGTGCCAGTAGTATCAGGACTAGCGGGAGTAATGAGCAGTTCTTC. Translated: CASSIRTSGSNEQFF. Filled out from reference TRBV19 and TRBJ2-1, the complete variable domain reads DGGITQSPKYLFRKEGQNVTLSCEQNLNHDAMYWYRQDPGQGLRLIYYSQIVNDFQKGDIAEGYSVSREKKESFPLTVTSAQKNPTAFYLCASSIRTSGSNEQFFGPGTRLTVL.

Here the CDR3 reads CASSLVLLGQETQYF. The CDR3 DNA is TGTGCCAGCAGCTTAGTCCTGCTAGGCCAAGAGACCCAGTACTTC. The genes are TRBV7-9 and TRBJ2-5; D gene uncertain. Trimming stripped 1 base from V and 1 base from J, with 10 bases between. The CDR3 is 15 amino acids. In germline, CDR1 is SEHNR, CDR2 FQNEAQ (reference sequence).

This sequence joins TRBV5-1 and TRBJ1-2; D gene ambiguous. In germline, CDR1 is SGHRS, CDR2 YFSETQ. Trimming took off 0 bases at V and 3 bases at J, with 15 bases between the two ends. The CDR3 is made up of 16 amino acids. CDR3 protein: CASSLGLQKIHYGYTF. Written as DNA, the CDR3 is TGCGCCAGCAGCTTGGGCCTTCAGAAAATCCACTATGGCTACACCTTC.

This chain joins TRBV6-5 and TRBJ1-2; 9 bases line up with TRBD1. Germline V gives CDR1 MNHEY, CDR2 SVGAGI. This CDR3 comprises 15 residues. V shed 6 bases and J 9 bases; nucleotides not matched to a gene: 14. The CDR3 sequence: CASRTAGTGISSYTF. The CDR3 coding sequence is TGTGCCAGCAGGACTGCCGGGACAGGGATCTCAAGCTACACCTTC.

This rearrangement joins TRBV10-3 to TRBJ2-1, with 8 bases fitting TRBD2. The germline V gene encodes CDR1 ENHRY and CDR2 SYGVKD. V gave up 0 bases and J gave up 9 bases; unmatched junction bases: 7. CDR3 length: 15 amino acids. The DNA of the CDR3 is TGTGCCATCAGTGAGTCTAACGGGGGGGGCACTGAGCAGTTCTTC. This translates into CAISESNGGGTEQFF.

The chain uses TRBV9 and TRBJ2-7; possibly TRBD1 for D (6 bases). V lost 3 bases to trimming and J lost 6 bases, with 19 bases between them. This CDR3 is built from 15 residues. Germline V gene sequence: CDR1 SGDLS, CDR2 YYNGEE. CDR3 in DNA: TGTGCCAGCAGCGCCCTAGGACAGCCACTATCCGAGCAGTACTTC. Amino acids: CASSALGQPLSEQYF. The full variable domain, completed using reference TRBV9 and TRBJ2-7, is DSGVTQTPKHLITATGQRVTLRCSPRSGDLSVYWYQQSLDQGLQFLIQYYNGEERAKGNILERFSAQQFPDLHSELNLSSLELGDSALYFCASSALGQPLSEQYFGPGTRLTVT.

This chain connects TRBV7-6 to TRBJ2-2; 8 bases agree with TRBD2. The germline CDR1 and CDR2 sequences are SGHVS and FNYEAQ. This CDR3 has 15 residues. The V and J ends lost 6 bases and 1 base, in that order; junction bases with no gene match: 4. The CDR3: CASSLTSVNTGELFF. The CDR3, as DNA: TGTGCCAGCAGTTTGACTAGCGTGAACACCGGGGAGCTGTTTTTT.

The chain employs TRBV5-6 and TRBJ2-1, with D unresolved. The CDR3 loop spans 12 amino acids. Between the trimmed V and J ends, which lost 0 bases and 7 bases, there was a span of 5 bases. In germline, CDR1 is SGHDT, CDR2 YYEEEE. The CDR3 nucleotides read TGTGCCAGCAGCTTGGCCGGTAATGAGCAGTTCTTC. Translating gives CASSLAGNEQFF.

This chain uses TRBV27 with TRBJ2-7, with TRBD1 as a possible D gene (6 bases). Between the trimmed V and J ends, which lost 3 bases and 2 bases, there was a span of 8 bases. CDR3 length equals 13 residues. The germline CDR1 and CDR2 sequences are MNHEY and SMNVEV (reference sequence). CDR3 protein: CASSFGTTYEQYF. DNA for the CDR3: TGTGCCAGCAGTTTTGGGACAACCTACGAGCAGTACTTC.

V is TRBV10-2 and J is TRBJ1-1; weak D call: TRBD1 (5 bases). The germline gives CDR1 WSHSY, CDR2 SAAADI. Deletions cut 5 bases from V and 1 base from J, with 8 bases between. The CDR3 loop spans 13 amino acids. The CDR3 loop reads CASSTTENTEAFF. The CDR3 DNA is TGCGCCAGCAGTACGACAGAGAACACTGAAGCTTTCTTT.

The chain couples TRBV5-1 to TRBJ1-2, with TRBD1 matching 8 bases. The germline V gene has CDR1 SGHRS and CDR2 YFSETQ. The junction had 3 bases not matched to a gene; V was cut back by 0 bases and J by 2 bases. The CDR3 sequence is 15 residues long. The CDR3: CASSLDQGANYGYTF. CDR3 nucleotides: TGCGCCAGCAGCTTGGATCAGGGGGCGAACTATGGCTACACCTTC.

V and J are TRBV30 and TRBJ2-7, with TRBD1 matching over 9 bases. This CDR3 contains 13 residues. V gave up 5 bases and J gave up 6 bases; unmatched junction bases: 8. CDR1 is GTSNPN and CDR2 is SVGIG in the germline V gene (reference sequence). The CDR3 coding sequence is TGTGCCTGGGGACAGGGGAATCCTCTCGAGCAGTACTTC. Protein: CAWGQGNPLEQYF.

CDR3 DNA: TGTGCCAGTAGATCCCGGGGCTCCTACGAGCAGTACTTC. This gives the protein CASRSRGSYEQYF. The chain joins TRBV19 to TRBJ2-7; D possibly corresponds to TRBD2 (5 bases). Germline V gene sequence: CDR1 LNHDA, CDR2 SQIVND (reference sequence). There are 13 residues in the CDR3. The ends were cut back, 6 bases at V and 0 bases at J, with 9 bases in the middle.

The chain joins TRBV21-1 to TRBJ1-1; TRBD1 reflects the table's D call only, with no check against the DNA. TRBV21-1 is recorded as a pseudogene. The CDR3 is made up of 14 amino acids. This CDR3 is CGFGGDRPNTEAFF. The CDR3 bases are TGTGGCTTTGGCGGGGACAGGCCGAACACTGAAGCTTTCTTT.

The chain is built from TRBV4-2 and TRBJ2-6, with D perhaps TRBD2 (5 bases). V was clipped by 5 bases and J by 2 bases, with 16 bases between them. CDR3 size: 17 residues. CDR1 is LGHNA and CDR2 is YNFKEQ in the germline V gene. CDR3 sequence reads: CASSFSWPGTGANVLTF. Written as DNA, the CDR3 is TGTGCCAGCAGCTTCTCTTGGCCGGGGACTGGGGCCAACGTCCTGACTTTC.

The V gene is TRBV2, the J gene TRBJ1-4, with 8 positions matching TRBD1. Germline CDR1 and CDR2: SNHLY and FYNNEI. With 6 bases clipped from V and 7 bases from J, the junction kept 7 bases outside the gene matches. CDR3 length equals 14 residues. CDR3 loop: CASSSQGVGEKLFF. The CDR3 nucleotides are TGTGCCAGCAGCTCACAGGGGGTGGGTGAAAAACTGTTTTTT.

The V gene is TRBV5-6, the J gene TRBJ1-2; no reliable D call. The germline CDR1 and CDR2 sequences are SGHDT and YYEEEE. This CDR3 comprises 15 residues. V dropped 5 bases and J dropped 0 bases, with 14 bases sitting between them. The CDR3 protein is CASRPGCGANYGYTF. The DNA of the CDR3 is TGTGCCAGCAGACCTGGGTGCGGGGCTAACTATGGCTACACCTTC.